This is a list of T cell receptor beta chains from one sample in a study of CD8 T cells in Susac syndrome. TCRdb analysed the immunoSEQ multiplex PCR reads with MiXCR anew, one entry per CDR3 protein. The sample holds around 230,000 distinct CDR3 sequences, 90% to 97% seen once. Input material: CD4+ T cells from PBMCs. The receptors here all came from a human donor with Susac syndrome. Each CDR3 is given with its conserved first and last residue. Each record gives: D gene, V gene, clone size, J gene, CDR3 DNA, CDR3 protein. D genes are given only for firm matches. Where a row states a size, it is once, few, many or the class of an expanded clone; other rows omit it.

d_call: .
v_call: TRBV24-1
clone_size: .
j_call: TRBJ2-6
cdr3_nt: TGTGCCACCAGTGATTCTCGGCCGCCTGGGGCCAACGTCCTGACTTTC
cdr3_aa: CATSDSRPPGANVLTF

d_call: TRBD2
v_call: TRBV5-6
clone_size: .
j_call: TRBJ2-7
cdr3_nt: TGTGCCAGCAGCCAGACTAGCGGGACCTACGAGCAGTACTTC
cdr3_aa: CASSQTSGTYEQYF

d_call: .
v_call: TRBV30
clone_size: .
j_call: TRBJ2-1
cdr3_nt: TGTGCCTGGAGTCTCGGGATGGCTAATGAGCAGTTCTTC
cdr3_aa: CAWSLGMANEQFF

d_call: .
v_call: TRBV7-3
clone_size: .
j_call: TRBJ2-3
cdr3_nt: TGTGCCAGCGGGCCAACCGCAGATACGCAGTATTTT
cdr3_aa: CASGPTADTQYF

d_call: TRBD1
v_call: TRBV29-1
clone_size: .
j_call: TRBJ2-7
cdr3_nt: TGCAGCGTTGGGAACCCAACCGGGACAGCCGACGAGCAGTACTTC
cdr3_aa: CSVGNPTGTADEQYF

d_call: .
v_call: TRBV12-3/TRBV12-4
clone_size: .
j_call: TRBJ1-1
cdr3_nt: TGTGCCAGCAGTTCAGGCGGGAGAGGGAGTGAAGCTTTCTTT
cdr3_aa: CASSSGGRGSEAFF

d_call: TRBD2
v_call: TRBV7-8
clone_size: .
j_call: TRBJ2-3
cdr3_nt: TGTGCCAGCAGCTCTACAGTACCGGGACTAGCGGGAGGGGATACGCAGTATTTT
cdr3_aa: CASSSTVPGLAGGDTQYF

d_call: .
v_call: TRBV9
clone_size: .
j_call: TRBJ1-3
cdr3_nt: TGTGCCAGCAGCGGTAGCGGGGGAAACACCATATATTTT
cdr3_aa: CASSGSGGNTIYF

d_call: .
v_call: TRBV5-1
clone_size: .
j_call: TRBJ1-2
cdr3_nt: TGCGCCAGCAGTGGGGGGACTAACTATGGCTACACCTTC
cdr3_aa: CASSGGTNYGYTF

d_call: .
v_call: TRBV4-1
clone_size: once
j_call: TRBJ1-6
cdr3_nt: TGCGCCAGCAGCCAAGACGAACTGATCCTAGGTCGGAGGCCCCTCCACTTT
cdr3_aa: CASSQDELILGRRPLHF

d_call: .
v_call: TRBV30
clone_size: .
j_call: TRBJ1-1
cdr3_nt: TGTGCCTTTTCGAGGGACACTGAAGCTTTCTTT
cdr3_aa: CAFSRDTEAFF

d_call: .
v_call: TRBV15
clone_size: .
j_call: TRBJ2-5
cdr3_nt: TGTGCCACCAGCAGTCCAGGCAGCCGTGAGACCCAGTACTTC
cdr3_aa: CATSSPGSRETQYF

d_call: .
v_call: TRBV30
clone_size: .
j_call: TRBJ2-1
cdr3_nt: TGTGCCTGGAGTGCTTTGGATTTAGGTAATGAGCAGTTCTTC
cdr3_aa: CAWSALDLGNEQFF

d_call: TRBD1
v_call: TRBV11-1
clone_size: .
j_call: TRBJ1-2
cdr3_nt: TGTGCCAGCAGCTTTACAGGGGAAGCGCACACCTTC
cdr3_aa: CASSFTGEAHTF

d_call: .
v_call: TRBV5-4
clone_size: .
j_call: TRBJ2-1
cdr3_nt: TGTGCCAGCAGCTTCAGGCCAACCAATGAGCAGTTCTTC
cdr3_aa: CASSFRPTNEQFF

d_call: .
v_call: TRBV5-4
clone_size: .
j_call: TRBJ1-1
cdr3_nt: TGTGCCAGCAGCAGTCACTCAGGGTTTTTCACTGAAGCTTTCTTT
cdr3_aa: CASSSHSGFFTEAFF

d_call: .
v_call: TRBV12-3/TRBV12-4
clone_size: .
j_call: TRBJ2-7
cdr3_nt: TGTGCCAGCAGTTCAAGCGGATTAAGCTCCTACGAGCAGTACTTC
cdr3_aa: CASSSSGLSSYEQYF

d_call: TRBD2
v_call: TRBV10-3
clone_size: .
j_call: TRBJ2-1
cdr3_nt: TGTGCCACCTGGACTAGCGGGAGGTACTACAATGAGCAGTTCTTC
cdr3_aa: CATWTSGRYYNEQFF

d_call: .
v_call: TRBV15
clone_size: .
j_call: TRBJ2-5
cdr3_nt: TGTGCCACCAGCACGGTTCCGAGGGATACCCAGTACTTC
cdr3_aa: CATSTVPRDTQYF

d_call: .
v_call: TRBV12-3/TRBV12-4
clone_size: .
j_call: TRBJ1-4
cdr3_nt: TGTGCCAGCAGTCTCTCATCCGCCAGTGAAAAACTGTTTTTT
cdr3_aa: CASSLSSASEKLFF

d_call: .
v_call: TRBV3-1
clone_size: .
j_call: TRBJ2-5
cdr3_nt: TGTGCCAGCAGGCCAGGGCAGACCCAAGAGACCCAGTACTTC
cdr3_aa: CASRPGQTQETQYF

d_call: TRBD1
v_call: TRBV29-1
clone_size: .
j_call: TRBJ1-1
cdr3_nt: TGCAGCGCTCGAACAGGGGACGGTTTTGAAGCTTTCTTT
cdr3_aa: CSARTGDGFEAFF

d_call: TRBD1
v_call: TRBV29-1
clone_size: .
j_call: TRBJ2-3
cdr3_nt: TGCAGCGTTGAAAGGGGGCCCACAGATACGCAGTATTTT
cdr3_aa: CSVERGPTDTQYF

d_call: TRBD2
v_call: TRBV7-9
clone_size: .
j_call: TRBJ2-7
cdr3_nt: TGTGCCAGCTCTGGTCGACTAGCGTATGAAAACTACGAGCAGTACTTC
cdr3_aa: CASSGRLAYENYEQYF

d_call: TRBD1
v_call: TRBV14
clone_size: .
j_call: TRBJ2-1
cdr3_nt: TGTGCCAGCAGCCAAGATCTCCCTCGGACAGGGGGTGGTGAGCAGTTCTTC
cdr3_aa: CASSQDLPRTGGGEQFF

d_call: TRBD2
v_call: TRBV29-1
clone_size: .
j_call: TRBJ2-7
cdr3_nt: TGCAGCGTTGGCGGGAGGGATACCTACGAGCAGTACTTC
cdr3_aa: CSVGGRDTYEQYF

d_call: TRBD1
v_call: TRBV19
clone_size: .
j_call: TRBJ2-1
cdr3_nt: TGTGCCAGTAGACCGACCGGGACAGGGGGTTACAATGAGCAGTTCTTC
cdr3_aa: CASRPTGTGGYNEQFF

d_call: TRBD2
v_call: TRBV30
clone_size: .
j_call: TRBJ2-3
cdr3_nt: TGTGCCTGGAGTGTACGAAGGACTAGCGGGACCACAGATACGCAGTATTTT
cdr3_aa: CAWSVRRTSGTTDTQYF

d_call: TRBD1
v_call: TRBV6-6
clone_size: .
j_call: TRBJ2-1
cdr3_nt: TGTGCCAGCAGTTACGCGGACAGGTACAATGAGCAGTTCTTC
cdr3_aa: CASSYADRYNEQFF

d_call: .
v_call: TRBV9
clone_size: .
j_call: TRBJ2-7
cdr3_nt: TGTGCCAGCAGCCGGCAAGGGGGTGCCCCCTACGAGCAGTACTTC
cdr3_aa: CASSRQGGAPYEQYF

d_call: .
v_call: TRBV9
clone_size: .
j_call: TRBJ2-5
cdr3_nt: TGTGCCAGCAGCGTAGGATCACGCAGCCAAGAGACCCAGTACTTC
cdr3_aa: CASSVGSRSQETQYF

d_call: TRBD1
v_call: TRBV20-1
clone_size: .
j_call: TRBJ2-7
cdr3_nt: TGCAGTGCTAGAGGACAGGGGACGTCCTACGAGCAGTACTTC
cdr3_aa: CSARGQGTSYEQYF

d_call: .
v_call: TRBV20-1
clone_size: .
j_call: TRBJ1-2
cdr3_nt: TGCAGTGCTGGGAGAGGGCCGGAGCGCGGCTATGGCTACACCTTC
cdr3_aa: CSAGRGPERGYGYTF

d_call: .
v_call: TRBV7-9
clone_size: .
j_call: TRBJ1-1
cdr3_nt: TGTGCCAGCAGCTTAGCGAACAAAGCTTTCTTT
cdr3_aa: CASSLANKAFF

d_call: .
v_call: TRBV29-1
clone_size: .
j_call: TRBJ2-7
cdr3_nt: TGCAGCGTTTGCCCGGTTTTAGAGACAGGGACTTCCTACGAGCAGTACTTC
cdr3_aa: CSVCPVLETGTSYEQYF

d_call: TRBD2
v_call: TRBV5-1
clone_size: .
j_call: TRBJ2-1
cdr3_nt: TGCGCCAGCAGCGTCGTAGCGGGAGCCTTCAATGAGCAGTTCTTC
cdr3_aa: CASSVVAGAFNEQFF

d_call: TRBD1
v_call: TRBV12-3/TRBV12-4
clone_size: .
j_call: TRBJ1-1
cdr3_nt: TGTGCCAGCAGCCGTCCCGGGACAGGGCGGTACACTGAAGCTTTCTTT
cdr3_aa: CASSRPGTGRYTEAFF

d_call: .
v_call: TRBV30
clone_size: .
j_call: TRBJ2-5
cdr3_nt: TGTGCCTGGACCTCAGGAGCAGAAGAGACCCAGTACTTC
cdr3_aa: CAWTSGAEETQYF

d_call: .
v_call: TRBV7-2
clone_size: .
j_call: TRBJ1-1
cdr3_nt: TGTGCCAGCAGCTTGACTGGGTTTGTCACTGAAGCTTTCTTT
cdr3_aa: CASSLTGFVTEAFF

d_call: TRBD2
v_call: TRBV4-2
clone_size: .
j_call: TRBJ2-7
cdr3_nt: TGTGCCAGCAGCCAAGATAGGCGGACTAGCGGAACCATTCACTTC
cdr3_aa: CASSQDRRTSGTIHF

d_call: .
v_call: TRBV15
clone_size: .
j_call: TRBJ2-7
cdr3_nt: TGTGCCACCAGCAGGGACACCCACTACGAGCAGTACTTC
cdr3_aa: CATSRDTHYEQYF

d_call: .
v_call: TRBV18
clone_size: .
j_call: TRBJ1-3
cdr3_nt: TGTGCCAGCTCACCCCGGGACAACACTGGAAACACCATATATTTT
cdr3_aa: CASSPRDNTGNTIYF

d_call: .
v_call: TRBV29-1
clone_size: .
j_call: TRBJ1-1
cdr3_nt: TGCAGCGTTTCAATCGGCGGACCGAACACTGAAGCTTTCTTT
cdr3_aa: CSVSIGGPNTEAFF

d_call: .
v_call: TRBV12-3/TRBV12-4
clone_size: .
j_call: TRBJ2-1
cdr3_nt: TGTGCCAGCAGTCGCAAGGAGACATCGGGTGAGCAGTTCTTC
cdr3_aa: CASSRKETSGEQFF

d_call: .
v_call: TRBV20-1
clone_size: .
j_call: TRBJ1-2
cdr3_nt: TGCAGTGCAAGCTGGACGGAAAACTATGGCTACACCTTC
cdr3_aa: CSASWTENYGYTF

d_call: .
v_call: TRBV20-1
clone_size: .
j_call: TRBJ1-2
cdr3_nt: TGCACCCTGCTAGAGGGGAGGGACGGCTACACCTTC
cdr3_aa: CTLLEGRDGYTF

d_call: .
v_call: TRBV19
clone_size: once
j_call: TRBJ1-1
cdr3_nt: TGTGCCAGTAGTTTACAGTATGCGGTGCCTGAAGCTTTCTTT
cdr3_aa: CASSLQYAVPEAFF